One sample yielded the 28 T cell receptor beta chains listed below, sequenced in a study of CD8+CD57+ T cells in acquired aplastic anemia. TCR beta VDJ combinations and CDR3 sequences were profiled from genomic DNA. TCRdb itself ran the reads through MiXCR, one entry per CDR3 protein. The repertoire holds about 210,000 distinct CDR3 sequences, with around 60% as singletons. Sequenced input: sorted CD4+, CD8+, or CD8+CD57+ T cells (not recorded which) from PBMCs. The receptors come from a human donor in good health.

This clonotype was counted once. This may come from a read error, since a much larger clone is one base off. This chain uses TRBV30 with TRBJ1-2, with 7 bases identical to TRBD1. From germline, CDR1 is GTSNPN and CDR2 SVGIG (reference sequence). The CDR3 runs to 13 residues. With 1 base clipped from V and 5 bases from J, the junction kept 4 bases outside the gene matches. The CDR3 loop is CAWSAGQLYGYTF. CDR3 nucleotides: TGTGCCTGGAGTGCGGGACAGTTATATGGCTACACCTTC. Drawing the rest from reference TRBV30 and TRBJ1-2, the complete variable domain is SQTIHQWPATLVQPVGSPLSLECTVEGTSNPNLYWYRQAAGRGLQLLFYSVGIGQISSEVPQNLSASRPQDRQFILSSKKLLLSDSGFYLCAWSAGQLYGYTFGSGTRLTVV.

The chain couples TRBV7-6 to TRBJ2-5; D may be TRBD1 (6 bases). This CDR3 is built from 16 residues. V lost 1 base and J 0 bases, leaving 12 bases between the germline ends. Germline V gene lookup returns CDR1 SGHVS and CDR2 FNYEAQ. In DNA, the CDR3 is TGTGCCAGCAGCTTAGGCCAGGGGAAGTACCAAGAGACCCAGTACTTC. It specifies CASSLGQGKYQETQYF.

The chain couples TRBV20-1 to TRBJ2-7; TRBD2 matches 8 bases. This CDR3 is 15 amino acids long. J lost 5 bases, V lost 3 bases, and 12 bases had no gene match. Germline V gives CDR1 DFQATT, CDR2 SNEGSKA (reference sequence). The CDR3 here is CSASGFLAGTNEQYF. CDR3 DNA sequence: TGCAGTGCTAGTGGGTTTTTAGCGGGAACCAACGAGCAGTACTTC.

There are many counts of this clonotype. The chain employs TRBV13 and TRBJ2-3, with 9 bases aligning to TRBD1. The CDR3 runs 11 residues. Germline values: CDR1 PRHDT, CDR2 FYEKMQ (reference sequence). V shed 5 bases, J shed 14 bases, and the junction held 5 bases outside the gene matches. The CDR3 reads CASSLGQGPYF. For the CDR3, the DNA is TGTGCCAGCAGCCTGGGACAGGGCCCGTATTTT.

The chain combines TRBV24-1 with TRBJ2-1; 10 bases match TRBD2. CDR1 is KGHDR, CDR2 SFDVKD, per germline. Trimming cost V 6 bases and J 10 bases; bases outside gene matches: 11. The CDR3 contains 15 residues. The CDR3 coding sequence is TGTGCCACCAGTTCAACTAGCGGGAATTGGGGCGAGCAGTTCTTC. This translates into CATSSTSGNWGEQFF.

The CDR3 protein is CSVAVGTGELFF. CDR3 coding DNA: TGCAGCGTTGCGGTCGGGACCGGGGAGCTGTTTTTT. This sequence joins TRBV29-1 and TRBJ2-2; no clear D. V lost 4 bases and J 5 bases, leaving 8 bases between the germline ends. The CDR3 consists of 12 residues. Looked up from germline, CDR1 is SQVTM and CDR2 is ANQGSEA.

Ten or more counts support this clonotype. As DNA, the CDR3 is TGCAGCGTTGGGAGGGCGGAGGACGGCTACACCTTC. This encodes CSVGRAEDGYTF. This chain uses TRBV29-1 with TRBJ1-2; D gene unclear. The germline gives CDR1 SQVTM, CDR2 ANQGSEA. Trimming took 4 bases from V and 8 from J, leaving 14 bases between them. This CDR3 spans 12 amino acids.

The CDR3 DNA sequence: TGCAGCGTTGGTGGGTCTGGGGGCTACACCTTC. Translating gives CSVGGSGGYTF. This sequence joins TRBV29-1 and TRBJ1-2; D gene unclear. Between the trimmed V and J ends, which lost 4 bases and 8 bases, there was a span of 11 bases. The CDR3 covers 11 residues. Germline values: CDR1 SQVTM, CDR2 ANQGSEA.

This clonotype was picked up a small number of times. Given a much more abundant clone one base away, this may be a read error. The V and J genes are TRBV19 and TRBJ2-2, with D tentatively TRBD1 (6 bases). This CDR3 spans 15 amino acids. CDR1 is LNHDA and CDR2 is SQIVND in the germline V gene (reference sequence). CDR3 DNA: TGTGCCAGTAGCCCTTCTACAGGGTTTACCGGGGAGCTGTCTTTT. It encodes CASSPSTGFTGELSF. The variable domain in full, with the rest retrieved from reference TRBV19 and TRBJ2-2, is DGGITQSPKYLFRKEGQNVTLSCEQNLNHDAMYWYRQDPGQGLRLIYYSQIVNDFQKGDIAEGYSVSREKKESFPLTVTSAQKNPTAFYLCASSPSTGFTGELSFGEGSRLTVL.

The chain has TRBV20-1 and TRBJ2-7; tentatively, D is TRBD2 (5 bases). CDR3 size: 15 residues. The germline V gene encodes CDR1 DFQATT and CDR2 SNEGSKA (reference sequence). V was clipped by 0 bases and J by 1 base, with 13 bases between them. The CDR3 region is CSARDRRLISYEQYF. The CDR3 DNA reads TGCAGTGCTAGAGATAGAAGACTAATATCCTACGAGCAGTACTTC.

Comment on this clonotype: This could be a read error, since a much larger clone is one nucleotide away. This sequence joins TRBV6-5 and TRBJ2-5; possible D gene TRBD2, 5 bases. V gave up 4 bases and J gave up 4 bases, with 13 bases separating them. The CDR3 sequence is 14 residues long. Germline CDR1 is MNHEY and CDR2 is SVGAGI. The CDR3 region has the DNA TGTGCCAGCAGTTGCGGACTCTTTGGAGAGACCCAGTACTTC. Translated: CASSCGLFGETQYF.

The gene calls are TRBV2 and TRBJ2-1; D uncertain. Germline CDR1 and CDR2: SNHLY and FYNNEI. The germline V and J ends were trimmed by 5 bases and 8 bases, with 10 bases remaining between them. This CDR3 comprises 12 residues. The CDR3 bases are TGTGCCAGCAGTCCGATTGGGCATGAGCAGTTCTTC. Its protein product is CASSPIGHEQFF.

This chain joins TRBV27 and TRBJ2-2; the D is unclear. V lost 5 bases, J lost 1 base, and 8 bases lay in between. This CDR3 has 14 amino acids. The germline V gene has CDR1 MNHEY and CDR2 SMNVEV (reference sequence). The CDR3: CASSPTVNTGELFF. DNA of the CDR3: TGTGCCAGCAGTCCAACAGTGAACACCGGGGAGCTGTTTTTT.

The chain combines TRBV2 with TRBJ1-1; D unresolved. The CDR3 contains 13 residues. The V end lost 3 bases, the J end lost 0 bases, and 5 bases lay between the germline ends. The germline V gene encodes CDR1 SNHLY and CDR2 FYNNEI. The CDR3 reads CASSDSMNTEAFF. Written as DNA, the CDR3 is TGTGCCAGCAGTGACAGCATGAACACTGAAGCTTTCTTT.

This clonotype showed up many times. The rearrangement joins TRBV6-4 to TRBJ1-1, with a possible D match to TRBD1 (5 bases). This CDR3 is 20 amino acids long. The V end was cut by 6 bases, the J end by 1 base, with 30 bases between. Germline values: CDR1 MRHNA, CDR2 SNTAGT. The CDR3 DNA is TGTGCCAGCAGGACTGGGTTCTATTTCGGGTTTGGGGGAAAGAACACTGAAGCTTTCTTT. Encoded protein: CASRTGFYFGFGGKNTEAFF.

This sequence joins TRBV7-3 and TRBJ2-1; D tentatively fits TRBD1 or TRBD2 (6 bases each). The CDR3 loop spans 13 amino acids. With 5 bases removed from V and 7 bases from J, the gap between germline ends came to 12 bases. The germline gives CDR1 SGHTA, CDR2 FQGTGA. The CDR3 sequence: CASSAPGANEQFF. The CDR3 DNA follows: TGTGCCAGCAGCGCCCCGGGGGCTAATGAGCAGTTCTTC.

At least ten counts were recorded for this clonotype. The chain couples TRBV7-9 to TRBJ1-1, with a possible D match to TRBD1 (6 bases). Per germline, CDR1 SEHNR and CDR2 FQNEAQ (reference sequence). The CDR3 covers 18 residues. Trimming left V 4 bases short and J 1 base short, with 22 bases between. The CDR3: CASSSTIFGTQGNTEAFF. As DNA, the CDR3 is TGTGCCAGCAGCTCAACTATTTTTGGTACACAGGGGAACACTGAAGCTTTCTTT. Combining the CDR3 with reference TRBV7-9 and TRBJ1-1 gives the whole variable domain DTGVSQNPRHKITKRGQNVTFRCDPISEHNRLYWYRQTLGQGPEFLTYFQNEAQLEKSRLLSDRFSAERPKGSFSTLEIQRTEQGDSAMYLCASSSTIFGTQGNTEAFFGQGTRLTVV.

A word on this clonotype: It may be a read error: a sequence one base away is much more abundant. This rearrangement joins TRBV6-1 to TRBJ2-7, with D possibly being TRBD1 (6 bases). This CDR3 region has 13 residues. Germline lookup yields CDR1 MNHNS and CDR2 SASEGT. In nucleotides, the CDR3 is TGTGCCAGCAGTGAAGTCCAGGGGCGAGAGCGGTACTTC. Protein sequence: CASSEVQGRERYF.

The chain uses TRBV7-2 and TRBJ1-1; D call uncertain. The CDR3 has 11 residues. The germline CDR1 and CDR2 sequences are SGHTA and FQGNSA. Trimming took off 5 bases at V and 7 bases at J, with 8 bases between the two ends. CDR3 in amino acids: CASSIQSEAFF. CDR3 nucleotide sequence: TGTGCCAGCAGCATACAAAGTGAAGCTTTCTTT.

This clonotype came up many times. This chain joins TRBV20-1 and TRBJ2-1; D is perhaps TRBD1 or TRBD2 (5 bases each). Germline V gene lookup returns CDR1 DFQATT and CDR2 SNEGSKA (reference sequence). V was cut by 0 bases and J by 3 bases, with 12 bases left in between. The CDR3 spans 15 residues. This CDR3 is CSARDLGVFYNEQFF. CDR3 nucleotides: TGCAGTGCTAGAGATCTGGGGGTGTTCTACAATGAGCAGTTCTTC.

The chain carries TRBV7-8 and TRBJ2-7; D possibly corresponds to TRBD1 (5 bases). Trimming removed 5 bases from V and 0 bases from J, with 14 bases in between. The CDR3 consists of 15 residues. Germline V gene data show CDR1 as SGHVS and CDR2 as FQNEAQ. The CDR3 nucleotides are TGTGCCAGCAGCCCGAGGTTTCAGGGCTCCTACGAGCAGTACTTC. It specifies CASSPRFQGSYEQYF.

This clonotype was observed many times. This chain joins TRBV2 and TRBJ2-7; 9 bases fit TRBD1. Looked up from germline, CDR1 is SNHLY and CDR2 is FYNNEI. J was trimmed by 2 bases and V by 5 bases; bases with no gene match: 7. CDR3 length: 15 amino acids. CDR3 in amino acids: CASSPGQGSPYEQYF. For the CDR3, the DNA is TGTGCCAGCAGTCCGGGACAGGGATCCCCCTACGAGCAGTACTTC.

V gene TRBV27 combines with J gene TRBJ2-4, with D possibly being TRBD1 (6 bases). V was cut by 4 bases and J by 9 bases, with 19 bases left in between. This CDR3 is 15 amino acids long. Per the germline V gene, CDR1 is MNHEY and CDR2 is SMNVEV (reference sequence). The CDR3 bases are TGTGCCAGCAGTTACTCCATAAAGGGACACGGCATTCAGTACTTC. It is translated as CASSYSIKGHGIQYF.

The genes are TRBV4-2 and TRBJ2-1, with a possible D match to TRBD1 (6 bases). Between the trimmed V and J ends, which lost 3 bases and 4 bases, there was a span of 10 bases. The CDR3 is 14 residues long. Germline CDR1 and CDR2: LGHNA and YNFKEQ. CDR3 loop: CASSQGAAYNEQFF. CDR3 in DNA: TGTGCCAGCAGCCAGGGGGCCGCGTACAATGAGCAGTTCTTC.

About this clonotype: Sequence at one end of the junction differs from germline and may be a read error. The CDR3 sequence: CASSSNRGPHF. CDR3 nucleotides: TGTGCCAGCAGCTCAAACAGGGGCCCACATTTT. The V call is TRBV7-9, the J call TRBJ2-3; 7 bases line up with TRBD1. Germline lookup yields CDR1 SEHNR and CDR2 FQNEAQ (reference sequence). The CDR3 is 11 amino acids.

The chain joins TRBV25-1 to TRBJ2-1; maybe TRBD1 (5 bases). From germline, CDR1 is MGHDK and CDR2 SYGVNS. With 1 base removed from V and 0 bases from J, the gap between germline ends came to 10 bases. The CDR3 is 16 residues long. The CDR3 reads CASSESDTYSYNEQFF. The CDR3 DNA is TGTGCCAGCAGTGAATCGGACACCTACTCCTACAATGAGCAGTTCTTC.

V and J are TRBV20-1 and TRBJ1-1; D is possibly TRBD1 (6 bases). Per the germline V gene, CDR1 is DFQATT and CDR2 is SNEGSKA (reference sequence). The germline V and J ends were trimmed by 0 bases and 2 bases, with 16 bases remaining between them. CDR3 size: 16 residues. The CDR3 protein is CSARDYTGPANTEAFF. In DNA, the CDR3 is TGCAGTGCTAGAGATTACACAGGGCCCGCCAACACTGAAGCTTTCTTT.

Only one count was recorded for this clonotype. The rearrangement links TRBV20-1 to TRBJ2-3; D might be TRBD1 or TRBD2, each matching 6 bases. The CDR3 is 15 amino acids. Between the trimmed V and J ends, which lost 6 bases and 3 bases, there was a span of 19 bases. The germline CDR1 and CDR2 sequences are DFQATT and SNEGSKA (reference sequence). The CDR3 DNA sequence: TGCAGTGCCCTCAGGGAGGCAGGGGCGACAGATACGCAGTATTTT. Protein sequence: CSALREAGATDTQYF.